What follows are 2 T cell receptor beta chains derived from one specimen sequenced in a study of blood T cell repertoires in COVID-19. The repertoire was sequenced with immunoSEQ multiplex PCR; TCRdb's copy has only in-frame clones and lacks some. The sample lists 150,000 to 200,000 clones; approximately 90% were seen once. The specimen was peripheral blood. The receptor source for this set is a man between 50 and 59 years old with acute or convalescent COVID-19.

The table lists this clone with a few counts. J is TRBJ1-5 and V is TRBV6-1; 8 bases are a match to TRBD1. J lost 3 bases, V lost 2 bases, and 6 bases had no gene match. Germline-derived CDR1 and CDR2 are MNHNS and SASEGT. The length of the CDR3 is 16 residues. The CDR3 loop reads CASSETGTGYNQPQHF. CDR3 nucleotides: TGTGCCAGCAGTGAAACCGGGACAGGCTACAATCAGCCCCAGCATTTT.

This clone has just a few counts. V usage is TRBV9 and J usage is TRBJ1-6, with 8 positions matching TRBD1. There are 18 residues in the CDR3. Germline V gene sequence: CDR1 SGDLS, CDR2 YYNGEE. With V trimmed by 3 bases and J by 0 bases, 8 bases remained unmatched. This CDR3 is CASSAGAGGRSYNSPLHF. The CDR3 DNA follows: TGTGCCAGCAGCGCTGGGGCAGGGGGCCGCTCCTATAATTCACCCCTCCACTTT.